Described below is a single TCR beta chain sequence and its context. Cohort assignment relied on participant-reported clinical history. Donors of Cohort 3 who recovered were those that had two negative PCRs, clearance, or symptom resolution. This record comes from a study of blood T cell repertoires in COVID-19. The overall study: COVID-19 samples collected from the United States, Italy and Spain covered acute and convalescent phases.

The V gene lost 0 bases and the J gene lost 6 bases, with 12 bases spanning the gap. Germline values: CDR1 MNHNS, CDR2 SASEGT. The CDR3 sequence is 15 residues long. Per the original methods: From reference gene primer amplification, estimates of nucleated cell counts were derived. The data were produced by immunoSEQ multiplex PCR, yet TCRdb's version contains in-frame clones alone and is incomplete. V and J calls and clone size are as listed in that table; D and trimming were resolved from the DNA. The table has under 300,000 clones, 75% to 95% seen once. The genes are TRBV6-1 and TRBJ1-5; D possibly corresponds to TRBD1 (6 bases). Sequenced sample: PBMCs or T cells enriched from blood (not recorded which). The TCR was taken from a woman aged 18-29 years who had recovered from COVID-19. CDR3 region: CASSEARRGGQPQHF. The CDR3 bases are TGTGCCAGCAGTGAAGCGCGGCGAGGGGGTCAGCCCCAGCATTTT.